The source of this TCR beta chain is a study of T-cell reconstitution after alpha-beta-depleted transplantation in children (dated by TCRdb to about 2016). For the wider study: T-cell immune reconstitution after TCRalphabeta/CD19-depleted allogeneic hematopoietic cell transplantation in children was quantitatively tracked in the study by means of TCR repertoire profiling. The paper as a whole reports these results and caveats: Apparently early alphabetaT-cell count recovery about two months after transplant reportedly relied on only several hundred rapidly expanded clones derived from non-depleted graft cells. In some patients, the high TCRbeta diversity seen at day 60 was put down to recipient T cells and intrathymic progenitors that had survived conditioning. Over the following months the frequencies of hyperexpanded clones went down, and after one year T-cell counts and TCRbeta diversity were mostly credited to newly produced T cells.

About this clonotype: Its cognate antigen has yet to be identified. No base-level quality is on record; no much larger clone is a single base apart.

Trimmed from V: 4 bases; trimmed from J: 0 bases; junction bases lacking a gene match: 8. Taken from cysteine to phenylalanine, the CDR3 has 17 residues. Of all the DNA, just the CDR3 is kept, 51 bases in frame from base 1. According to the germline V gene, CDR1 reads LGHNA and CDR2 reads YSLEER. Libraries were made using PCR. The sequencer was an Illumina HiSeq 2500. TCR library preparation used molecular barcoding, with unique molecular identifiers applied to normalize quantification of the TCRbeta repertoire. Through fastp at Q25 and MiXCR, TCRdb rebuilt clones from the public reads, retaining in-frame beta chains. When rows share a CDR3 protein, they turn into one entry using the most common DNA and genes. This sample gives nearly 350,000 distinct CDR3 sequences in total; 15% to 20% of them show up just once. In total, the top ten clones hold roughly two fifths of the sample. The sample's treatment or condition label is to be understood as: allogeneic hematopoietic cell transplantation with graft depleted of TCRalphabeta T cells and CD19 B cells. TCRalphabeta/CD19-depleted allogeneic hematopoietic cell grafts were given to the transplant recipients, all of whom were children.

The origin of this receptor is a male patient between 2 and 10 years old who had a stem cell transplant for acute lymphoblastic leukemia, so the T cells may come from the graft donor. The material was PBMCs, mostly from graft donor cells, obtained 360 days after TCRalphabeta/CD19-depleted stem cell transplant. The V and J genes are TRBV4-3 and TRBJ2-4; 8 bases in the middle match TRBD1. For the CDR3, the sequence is CASSPGGSFLAKNIQYF. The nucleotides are TGCGCCAGCAGCCCAGGGGGCAGCTTCCTAGCCAAAAACATTCAGTACTTC.